This section outlines one T cell receptor beta chain sequence together with its context. Germline V lookup: CDR1 LGHNA, CDR2 YNFKEQ. V lost 3 bases and J lost 1, with 7 bases in between. This CDR3 is built from 14 residues. The authors reverse transcribed roughly 0.5 to 1 ug RNA with random hexamers. The immunoSEQ assay covered 54 Vbeta and 13 Jbeta segments for CDR3. MiXCR was run by TCRdb on the immunoSEQ multiplex PCR reads, yielding one entry per CDR3 protein. The sample consists of about 200,000 distinct CDR3 sequences, more than 85% of them appearing once. The data belong to a study of CD8 T cells in Susac syndrome. CD8+ and CD4+ blood T cells underwent TCR beta sequencing. The study used treatment-naive patients who had stable or active relapsing-remitting disease as multiple sclerosis controls. Negative isolation yielded CD4+ and CD8+ T cells, and FACS enriched TEMRA cells.

The sample consisted of CD8+ T cells from PBMCs. This TCR came from a human donor with multiple sclerosis. The J gene is TRBJ1-3, the V gene TRBV4-2; tentative D call: TRBD1 (6 bases). The CDR3 DNA is TGTGCCAGCAGCCATGACAGGTCTGGAAACACCATATATTTT. This sequence encodes CASSHDRSGNTIYF.